The entry below describes one T cell receptor beta chain. Original processing methods: Researchers report that nucleated cell counts were estimated from reference gene primer amplification. Profiled with immunoSEQ multiplex PCR; TCRdb holds only in-frame clones, not every one. For V, J and clone size, that table is used; D and trimming come from the DNA. Here the sample spans around 100,000 clones, 82% being singletons. This record comes from a study of blood T cell repertoires in COVID-19. Study at large: The United States, Italy and Spain were the sources of the acute and convalescent COVID-19 samples. T cells, B-cell-depleted T cells, or PBMCs supplied cDNA or gDNA.

V lost 7 bases to trimming and J lost 4 bases, with 19 bases between them. The CDR3 runs to 15 residues. The germline CDR1 and CDR2 sequences are MDHEN and SYDVKM. The sequenced sample was peripheral blood. This chain uses TRBV28 with TRBJ1-2; D remains unclear. This receptor was identified in a man aged 65 to 79 with acute or convalescent COVID-19. The CDR3 reads CASKTPSGSGYGYTF. CDR3 DNA: TGTGCCAGCAAAACCCCCTCGGGGAGTGGCTATGGCTACACCTTC.